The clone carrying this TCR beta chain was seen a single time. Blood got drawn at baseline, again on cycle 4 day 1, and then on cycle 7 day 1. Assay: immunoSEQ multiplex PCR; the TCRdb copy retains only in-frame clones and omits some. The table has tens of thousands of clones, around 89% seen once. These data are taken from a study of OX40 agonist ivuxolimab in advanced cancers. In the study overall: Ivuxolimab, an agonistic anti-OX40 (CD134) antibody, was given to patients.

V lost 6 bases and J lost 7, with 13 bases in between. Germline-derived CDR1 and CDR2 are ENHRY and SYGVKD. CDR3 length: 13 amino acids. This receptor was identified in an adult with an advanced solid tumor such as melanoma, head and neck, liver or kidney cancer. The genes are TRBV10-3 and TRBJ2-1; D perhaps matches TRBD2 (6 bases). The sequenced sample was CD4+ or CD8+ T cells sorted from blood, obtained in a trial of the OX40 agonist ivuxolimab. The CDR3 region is CAIRGLDRNEQFF. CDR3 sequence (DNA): TGTGCCATCAGGGGACTTGACAGAAATGAGCAGTTCTTC.